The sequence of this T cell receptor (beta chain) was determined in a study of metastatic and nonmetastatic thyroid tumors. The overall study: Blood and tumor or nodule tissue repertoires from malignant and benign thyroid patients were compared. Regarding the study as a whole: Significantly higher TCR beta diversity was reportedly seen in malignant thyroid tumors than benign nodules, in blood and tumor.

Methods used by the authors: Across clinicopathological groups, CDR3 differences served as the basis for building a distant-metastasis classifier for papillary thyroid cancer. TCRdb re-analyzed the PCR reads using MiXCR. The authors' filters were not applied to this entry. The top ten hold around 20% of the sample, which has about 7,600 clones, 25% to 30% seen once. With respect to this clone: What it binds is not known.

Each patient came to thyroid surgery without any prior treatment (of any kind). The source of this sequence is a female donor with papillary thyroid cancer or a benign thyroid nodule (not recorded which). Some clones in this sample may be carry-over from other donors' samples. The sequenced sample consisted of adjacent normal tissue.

This chain's CDR3 is CSAIRDRGNYGYTF. The CDR3 DNA reads as TGCAGTGCTATCCGGGACAGGGGGAACTATGGCTACACCTTC. The chain employs TRBV20-1 and TRBJ1-2; TRBD1 agrees at 11 bases. Germline V CDR1 and CDR2: DFQATT, SNEGSKA (reference sequence). CDR3 size: 14 residues. V lost 4 bases, J lost 2 bases, and 3 bases stayed unmatched.